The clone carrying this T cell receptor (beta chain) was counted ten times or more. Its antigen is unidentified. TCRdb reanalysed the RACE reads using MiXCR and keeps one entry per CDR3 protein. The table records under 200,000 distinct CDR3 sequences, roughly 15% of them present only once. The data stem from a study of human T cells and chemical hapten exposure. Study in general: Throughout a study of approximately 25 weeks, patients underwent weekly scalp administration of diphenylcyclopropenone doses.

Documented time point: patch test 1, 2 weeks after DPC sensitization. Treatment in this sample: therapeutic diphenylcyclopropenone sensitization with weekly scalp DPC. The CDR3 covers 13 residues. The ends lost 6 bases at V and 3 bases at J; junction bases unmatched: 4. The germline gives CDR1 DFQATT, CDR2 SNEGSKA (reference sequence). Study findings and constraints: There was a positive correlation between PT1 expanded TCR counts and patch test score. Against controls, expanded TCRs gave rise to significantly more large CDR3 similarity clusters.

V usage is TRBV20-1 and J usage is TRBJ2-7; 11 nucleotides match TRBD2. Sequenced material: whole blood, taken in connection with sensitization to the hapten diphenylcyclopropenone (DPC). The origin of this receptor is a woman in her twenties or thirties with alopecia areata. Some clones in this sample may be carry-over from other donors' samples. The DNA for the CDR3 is TGCAGTGCATTAGCGGGGGGGCTCTACGAGCAGTACTTC. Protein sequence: CSALAGGLYEQYF.